This T cell receptor beta chain derives from a study of CD8 T cells in ankylosing spondylitis. Overall study findings and caveats: It was reported that disease-linked clones were significantly enriched in matched ankylosing spondylitis synovial fluid. CD8+ cells made up the disease-linked clones, which were relatively rare in peripheral blood. Seemingly distinctive of ankylosing spondylitis blood was a TCR beta motif formed by eight highly homologous variants.

With regard to this clonotype: As yet, its antigen is unknown.

By quantitative 5'-RACE with molecular barcodes, the TCR beta libraries were made. One entry per CDR3 protein results from TCRdb running MiXCR on the 5' RACE reads. This sample has some 240,000 distinct CDR3 sequences, with more than 5.5% found just once. The CDR3 is 16 amino acids. V was pared by 6 bases and J by 0 bases, with 17 bases between. In germline, CDR1 is DFQATT, CDR2 SNEGSKA (reference sequence). The chain couples TRBV20-1 to TRBJ1-4, with D hard to call. This sequence originates from a male donor with ankylosing spondylitis. What was sequenced was blood, either unsorted or a sorted T cell fraction (not recorded which). As DNA, the CDR3 is TGCAGTGCCCCCCTTAATAGAGAAGCAACTAATGAAAAACTGTTTTTT. Residues: CSAPLNREATNEKLFF.